This T cell receptor (beta chain) was sequenced for a study of T cell responses to AZD1222 COVID-19 vaccine. The CDR3 is made up of 15 amino acids. Germline V gives CDR1 MNHNY, CDR2 SVGAGI (reference sequence). V was clipped by 5 bases and J by 7 bases; unmatched bases: 9. Concerning this clone itself: Its antigen remains unknown.

Study-wide results and caveats: Donors were mostly white British, more females; clonal diversity possibly underestimated.

Clones were read by immunoSEQ multiplex PCR, and TCRdb kept only the in-frame ones, dropping some. The table has 95,000 to 100,000 clones, roughly 86% seen once. The sequencing here drew on peripheral blood, taken 28 days after the second AZD1222 dose. This receptor was taken from an adult who received the AZD1222 COVID-19 vaccine. The chain links TRBV6-6 to TRBJ1-2; TRBD1 aligns across 11 bases. CDR3 protein: CASSPFGTGGTGYTF. The CDR3 nucleotides are TGTGCCAGCAGTCCATTCGGGACAGGGGGAACTGGCTACACCTTC.